This is a list of T cell receptor beta chains from one sample in a study of radiotherapy plus CTLA-4 blockade in lung cancer. The table came from immunoSEQ multiplex PCR; TCRdb's copy has only in-frame clones and leaves some out. Here the sample spans 40,000 to 50,000 clones, around four fifths being singletons. The sample in question was peripheral blood, obtained from a patient treated with radiotherapy plus ipilimumab. These receptor sequences come from a human donor with non-small cell lung cancer who had stable disease on radiotherapy plus ipilimumab. Both conserved end residues are part of each CDR3. The order of the fields is J gene, D gene, clone size, V gene, CDR3 DNA, CDR3 protein. The D gene is left open where the match is weak. Some rows have no size entry. The others give once, few or many, or a class for an expanded clone.

J gene: TRBJ1-2
D gene: -
clone size: -
V gene: TRBV19
CDR3 DNA: TGTGCCAGTACCGACACCTTCGGCTATGGCTACACCTTC
CDR3 protein: CASTDTFGYGYTF

J gene: TRBJ2-7
D gene: TRBD2
clone size: few
V gene: TRBV4-3
CDR3 DNA: TGCGCCAGCAGCCAAGATCTAGGGACTAGCGGGCGTAGCTCCTACGAGCAGTACTTC
CDR3 protein: CASSQDLGTSGRSSYEQYF

J gene: TRBJ2-1
D gene: -
clone size: -
V gene: TRBV7-3
CDR3 DNA: TGTGCCAGCAGCCTCTCAGCAGGGCTATTCAATGAGCAGTTCTTC
CDR3 protein: CASSLSAGLFNEQFF

J gene: TRBJ2-7
D gene: -
clone size: -
V gene: TRBV2
CDR3 DNA: TGTGCCAGTTACCGGGGTTACGAGCAGTACTTC
CDR3 protein: CASYRGYEQYF

J gene: TRBJ2-5
D gene: -
clone size: -
V gene: TRBV30
CDR3 DNA: TGTGCCTGGAGTTCAGGCGGGGACCAGTACTTC
CDR3 protein: CAWSSGGDQYF

J gene: TRBJ1-5
D gene: TRBD1
clone size: -
V gene: TRBV5-1
CDR3 DNA: TGCGCCAGCAGCTCCACAGGGGGCGGGCAGCCCCAGCATTTT
CDR3 protein: CASSSTGGGQPQHF

J gene: TRBJ2-7
D gene: -
clone size: few
V gene: TRBV5-1
CDR3 DNA: TGCGCCAGCAGCACCGGACAGCGTCTCGCTCTCTCCTACGAGCAGTACTTC
CDR3 protein: CASSTGQRLALSYEQYF

J gene: TRBJ2-7
D gene: -
clone size: -
V gene: TRBV21-1
CDR3 DNA: TGTGCCAGCAGCAAAGGTCTTCAGAGTAGCGGGTCCGTATACGAGCAGTACTTC
CDR3 protein: CASSKGLQSSGSVYEQYF

J gene: TRBJ2-1
D gene: TRBD2
clone size: -
V gene: TRBV27
CDR3 DNA: TGTGCCAGCGGACCTAGCGGGGAAGCCTACAATGAGCAGTTCTTC
CDR3 protein: CASGPSGEAYNEQFF

J gene: TRBJ1-2
D gene: -
clone size: -
V gene: TRBV18
CDR3 DNA: TGTGCCAGCTCACTTCGTCGGACAGCTGATAACTATGGCTACACCTTC
CDR3 protein: CASSLRRTADNYGYTF

J gene: TRBJ2-7
D gene: TRBD2
clone size: -
V gene: TRBV27
CDR3 DNA: TGTGCCAGCAGTATACGACTAGCGGGACGGGACGAGCAGTACTTC
CDR3 protein: CASSIRLAGRDEQYF

J gene: TRBJ2-6
D gene: -
clone size: -
V gene: TRBV4-3
CDR3 DNA: TGCGCCAGCAGCCAAGACCAGGGGAGCGCCTCTGGGGCCAACGTCCTGACTTTC
CDR3 protein: CASSQDQGSASGANVLTF

J gene: TRBJ2-2
D gene: -
clone size: -
V gene: TRBV27
CDR3 DNA: TGTGCCAGCAGTTTACTAGGGGCGCCGGGTCTAGGCGGGGAGCTGTTTTTT
CDR3 protein: CASSLLGAPGLGGELFF

J gene: TRBJ1-2
D gene: -
clone size: -
V gene: TRBV15
CDR3 DNA: TGTGCCACCAGCAGACAATCCACGCCCAGCGGCTATGGCTACACCTTC
CDR3 protein: CATSRQSTPSGYGYTF

J gene: TRBJ1-3
D gene: -
clone size: -
V gene: TRBV28
CDR3 DNA: TGTGCCAGCAGTTTATCTGGGTGGGGCAACTCTGGAAACACCATATATTTT
CDR3 protein: CASSLSGWGNSGNTIYF

J gene: TRBJ2-1
D gene: -
clone size: -
V gene: TRBV27
CDR3 DNA: TGTGCCAGCAGTCCCGGACTTACTAATGAGCAGTTCTTC
CDR3 protein: CASSPGLTNEQFF

J gene: TRBJ1-4
D gene: -
clone size: -
V gene: TRBV19
CDR3 DNA: TGTGCCAGTAACAGGGACAATGAAAAACTGTTTTTT
CDR3 protein: CASNRDNEKLFF

J gene: TRBJ1-4
D gene: -
clone size: -
V gene: TRBV6-1
CDR3 DNA: TGTGCCAGCAGTGAAGTCCCGGGGAGGGGTGAAAAACTGTTTTTT
CDR3 protein: CASSEVPGRGEKLFF

J gene: TRBJ1-1
D gene: TRBD1
clone size: -
V gene: TRBV10-3
CDR3 DNA: TGTGCCATCCGACAGGGTGGGGGCACTGAAGCTTTCTTT
CDR3 protein: CAIRQGGGTEAFF

J gene: TRBJ2-1
D gene: -
clone size: -
V gene: TRBV19
CDR3 DNA: TGTGCCAGTAGTGACGGGTACTCCTACAATGAGCAGTTCTTC
CDR3 protein: CASSDGYSYNEQFF

J gene: TRBJ2-1
D gene: -
clone size: -
V gene: TRBV14
CDR3 DNA: TGTGCCAGCAGCCAAGCGAACTACCCTGGGAATGAGCAGTTCTTC
CDR3 protein: CASSQANYPGNEQFF

J gene: TRBJ2-1
D gene: TRBD2
clone size: -
V gene: TRBV4-1
CDR3 DNA: TGCGCCAGCAGCCTCTCTAGCGGGAGGGCGCAAGAGCAGTTCTTC
CDR3 protein: CASSLSSGRAQEQFF